This passage covers 6 T cell receptor beta chains from one sample sequenced in a study of T cell changes during pregnancy in multiple sclerosis. Assay: immunoSEQ multiplex PCR; the TCRdb copy retains only in-frame clones and omits some. This sample yields 65,000 to 70,000 clones, of which roughly 92% are seen a single time; under 2% belongs to the top ten. The sample in question was peripheral blood, obtained in the third trimester of pregnancy. These receptor sequences come from a female donor in good health, enrolled as a control in a pregnancy study.

The chain recombines TRBV7-8 with TRBJ2-7, with D maybe TRBD1 (6 bases). CDR1 is SGHVS and CDR2 is FQNEAQ in the germline V gene. Trimming left V 4 bases short and J 2 bases short, with 9 bases between. This CDR3 is 13 amino acids long. CDR3 nucleotides: TGTGCCAGCAGCTACAGGGTCGCCTACGAGCAGTACTTC. It yields the protein CASSYRVAYEQYF.

The chain employs TRBV9 and TRBJ2-1, with TRBD2 matching 11 bases. Per germline, CDR1 SGDLS and CDR2 YYNGEE. The CDR3 consists of 14 residues. J was trimmed by 9 bases and V by 2 bases; bases with no gene match: 4. The CDR3 here is CASSVSGRAVEQFF. CDR3 DNA sequence: TGTGCCAGCAGCGTTAGCGGGAGGGCCGTTGAGCAGTTCTTC.

The DNA for the CDR3 is TGTGCCAGCAGCTTGGGAGGACTAAGGGCAACCGGGGAGCTGTTTTTT. Encoded protein: CASSLGGLRATGELFF. The gene calls are TRBV5-4 and TRBJ2-2; maybe TRBD2 (6 bases). The CDR3 contains 16 residues. The germline CDR1 and CDR2 sequences are SGHNT and YYREEE (reference sequence). The V end was cut by 0 bases, the J end by 5 bases, with 14 bases between.

The chain employs TRBV25-1 and TRBJ2-7; 7 bases agree with TRBD1. V shed 4 bases and J 5 bases; nucleotides not matched to a gene: 11. The germline gives CDR1 MGHDK, CDR2 SYGVNS. This CDR3 spans 15 amino acids. CDR3: CASSGVSDRAHEQYF. The CDR3 coding sequence is TGTGCCAGCAGTGGAGTTTCTGACAGGGCGCACGAGCAGTACTTC.

The chain links TRBV4-2 to TRBJ1-2; D uncertain. This CDR3 is 15 amino acids long. The V and J ends lost 0 bases and 3 bases respectively, with 11 bases between them. CDR1 and CDR2 from the germline V gene are LGHNA and YNFKEQ. The CDR3 coding sequence is TGTGCCAGCAGCCAAGAATCGGGAGGTTACTATGGCTACACCTTC. Amino acids: CASSQESGGYYGYTF.

The V call is TRBV6-6, the J call TRBJ1-4; the D gene is possibly TRBD1 (5 bases). The V end lost 5 bases, the J end lost 5 bases, and 12 bases lay between the germline ends. The germline gives CDR1 MNHNY, CDR2 SVGAGI (reference sequence). The CDR3 is made up of 14 amino acids. Here the CDR3 reads CASSRKSGNEKLFF. For the CDR3, the DNA is TGTGCCAGCAGTCGCAAATCAGGGAATGAAAAACTGTTTTTT.